What follows describes a single T cell receptor beta chain. The antigen is not known. Relative to the germline gene, one junction end is altered; a read error may explain this. The CDR3 consists of 13 residues. Germline V lookup: CDR1 MDHEN, CDR2 SYDVKM. The sample comes from a study of tumor-infiltrating lymphocytes in primary liver carcinoma. Whole-study results and caveats: Tumor region pairs showed greater overlap than either tumor-adjacent or tumor-blood pairs did.

Total RNA amounting to around 540 ng was the source from which TCR beta cDNA was made with a constant-region primer. Slightly modified ARM-PCR served as the procedure for the TCR beta libraries. These libraries came from three rounds of nested multiplex PCR. The first two PCR rounds used TRBV1-TRBV30 primers with a Cbeta primer, nine to ten cycles each. Each CDR3 protein is one row after TCRdb ran MiXCR on the multiplex PCR reads. The table shows some 94,000 distinct CDR3 sequences, with more than 65% occurring only once. Co-extraction of both nucleic acids (RNA and DNA) used about 20-33 mg of unsorted bulk tissue. Patients were chronically HBV-infected and treatment-naive. Sampling targeted five separate regions of each tumor, which included the tumor centre.

The rearrangement joins TRBV28 to TRBJ2-7; perhaps TRBD1 as D (5 bases). The sample was liver tumor tissue from sampling region 5. Noted subset: tumor region T5, tumor centre. The receptor was isolated from a woman aged 60-70 years with primary liver carcinoma and hepatitis B virus infection. CDR3 DNA sequence: TGTGGCAGCAGCCCCTGGACATCCTACGAGCAGTACTTC. It yields the protein CGSSPWTSYEQYF.